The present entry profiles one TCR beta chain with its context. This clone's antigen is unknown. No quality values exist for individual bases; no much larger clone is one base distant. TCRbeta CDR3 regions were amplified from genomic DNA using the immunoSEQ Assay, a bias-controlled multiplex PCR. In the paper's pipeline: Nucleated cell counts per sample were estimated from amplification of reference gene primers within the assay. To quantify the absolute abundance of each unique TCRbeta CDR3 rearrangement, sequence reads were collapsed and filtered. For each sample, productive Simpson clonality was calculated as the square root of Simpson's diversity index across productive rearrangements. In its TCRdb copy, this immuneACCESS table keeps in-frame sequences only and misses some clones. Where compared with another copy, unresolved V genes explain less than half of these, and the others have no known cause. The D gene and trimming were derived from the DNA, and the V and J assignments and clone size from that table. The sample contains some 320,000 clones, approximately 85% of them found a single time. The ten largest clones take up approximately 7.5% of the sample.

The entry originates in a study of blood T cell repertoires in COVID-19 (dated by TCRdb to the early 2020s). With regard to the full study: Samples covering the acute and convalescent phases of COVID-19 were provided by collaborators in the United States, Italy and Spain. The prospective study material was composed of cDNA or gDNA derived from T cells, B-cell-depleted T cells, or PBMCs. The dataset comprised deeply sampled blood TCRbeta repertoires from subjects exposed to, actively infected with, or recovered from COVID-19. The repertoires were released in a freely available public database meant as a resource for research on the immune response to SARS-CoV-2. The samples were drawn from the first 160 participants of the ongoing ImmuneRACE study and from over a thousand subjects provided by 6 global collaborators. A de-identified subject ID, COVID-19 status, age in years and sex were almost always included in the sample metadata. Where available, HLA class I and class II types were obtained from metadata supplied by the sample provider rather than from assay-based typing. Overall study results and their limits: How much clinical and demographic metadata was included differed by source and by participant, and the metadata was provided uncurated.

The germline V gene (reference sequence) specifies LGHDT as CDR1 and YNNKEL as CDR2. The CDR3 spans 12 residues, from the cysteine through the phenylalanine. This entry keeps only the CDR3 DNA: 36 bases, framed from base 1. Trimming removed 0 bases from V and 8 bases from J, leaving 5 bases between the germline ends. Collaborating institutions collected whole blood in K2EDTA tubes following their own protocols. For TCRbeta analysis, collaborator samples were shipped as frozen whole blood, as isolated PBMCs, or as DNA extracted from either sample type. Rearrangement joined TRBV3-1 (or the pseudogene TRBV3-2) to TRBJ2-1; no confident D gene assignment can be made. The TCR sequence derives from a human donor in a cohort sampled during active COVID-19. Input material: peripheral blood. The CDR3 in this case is CASSQDLDEQFF. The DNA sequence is TGTGCCAGCAGCCAAGACTTAGATGAGCAGTTCTTC.